These 25 T cell receptor beta chains share one sample of origin, sequenced in a study of cytomegalovirus exposure and HLA in healthy donors. With 60 Vbeta and 13 Jbeta primers, the PCR was carried out. Libraries were prepared by immunoSEQ multiplex PCR; TCRdb keeps only in-frame clonotypes and omits some of them. This table has 110,000 to 150,000 clones, around a tenth appearing once. The sequenced material came from PBMCs. These receptors originate from a male donor in good health and CMV-seronegative.

This clone was counted between two and nine times. The chain links TRBV19 to TRBJ1-4; a weak D match, TRBD1 (6 bases). The germline V and J ends were trimmed by 10 bases and 6 bases, with 9 bases remaining between them. CDR1 is LNHDA and CDR2 is SQIVND in the germline V gene (reference sequence). This CDR3 is built from 11 residues. The CDR3 sequence: CATHRDEKLFF. In nucleotides, the CDR3 is TGTGCCACTCACAGGGATGAAAAACTGTTTTTT.

The DNA for the CDR3 is TGTGCCAGCTGGGGGCAGGACCAAGAGACCCAGTACTTC. Translated, it gives CASWGQDQETQYF. The rearrangement joins TRBV6-1 to TRBJ2-5, with D perhaps matching TRBD1 (6 bases). Germline-derived CDR1 and CDR2 are MNHNS and SASEGT. This CDR3 has 13 residues. V was cut by 8 bases and J by 0 bases, with 10 bases left in between.

A few counts support this clone. The chain uses TRBV7-3 and TRBJ2-1; TRBD1 aligns across 7 bases. There are 12 residues in the CDR3. Trimming at V came to 5 bases and at J to 9 bases, leaving 4 bases not matched to a gene. Germline V gives CDR1 SGHTA, CDR2 FQGTGA. CDR3 nucleotides: TGTGCCAGCAGCCCACAGGGGTTTGAGCAGTTCTTC. Residues: CASSPQGFEQFF.

This clone has a handful of counts. V gene TRBV2 combines with J gene TRBJ1-5, with D uncertain. CDR1 and CDR2 (germline): SNHLY, FYNNEI. The CDR3 sequence is 14 residues long. V gave up 5 bases and J gave up 7 bases, with 15 bases separating them. This CDR3 reads CASSPSGLGQPQHF. DNA of the CDR3: TGTGCCAGCAGTCCCTCTGGACTTGGCCAGCCCCAGCATTTT.

This clone has just a few counts. At one of its ends the junction is not consistent with the germline gene, which may arise from a read error. The rearrangement links TRBV5-4 to TRBJ2-3; 10 nucleotides agree with TRBD2. Looked up from germline, CDR1 is SGHNT and CDR2 is YYREEE (reference sequence). The CDR3 is 15 amino acids. CDR3 sequence: CASRLSGGALDTHYF. CDR3 nucleotide sequence: TGTGCCAGCAGATTGAGCGGGGGGGCCCTAGATACGCACTATTTT.

The chain is built from TRBV19 and TRBJ2-1; D gene ambiguous. The germline CDR1 and CDR2 sequences are LNHDA and SQIVND (reference sequence). The CDR3 loop spans 11 amino acids. Trimming took 7 bases from V and 7 from J, leaving 8 bases between them. For the CDR3, the DNA is TGTGCCAGTACTGCCGGTAATGAGCAGTTCTTC. Amino acids: CASTAGNEQFF.

There are a few counts of this clone. V is TRBV28 and J is TRBJ2-2; 10 nucleotides agree with TRBD1. With V trimmed by 5 bases and J by 5 bases, 5 bases remained unmatched. The CDR3 is 15 residues long. The germline gives CDR1 MDHEN, CDR2 SYDVKM. Here the CDR3 DNA reads TGTGCCAGCAGTCCCGGGACAGGGGAGACCGGGGAGCTGTTTTTT. Residues: CASSPGTGETGELFF.

The V gene is TRBV7-4, the J gene TRBJ1-2, with D uncertain. The germline gives CDR1 SGHVT, CDR2 SQSDAQ. V lost 10 bases and J lost 4, with 25 bases in between. This CDR3 is 16 amino acids long. In DNA, the CDR3 is TGTGCCAATTCACTCCCCTTACCCAGTGCGGGCTATGGCTACACCTTC. As protein: CANSLPLPSAGYGYTF. Supplemented by reference TRBV7-4 and TRBJ1-2, the full variable domain reads GAGVSQSPRYKVAKRGRDVALRCDSISGHVTLYWYRQTLGQGSEVLTYSQSDAQRDKSGRPSGRFSAERPERSVSTLKIQRTEQGDSAVYLCANSLPLPSAGYGYTFGSGTRLTVV.

V usage is TRBV29-1 and J usage is TRBJ1-5, with D perhaps matching TRBD1 (6 bases). Trimming shortened V by 1 base and J by 7 bases, and 14 bases separated the two germline ends. This CDR3 has 14 residues. The germline V gene encodes CDR1 SQVTM and CDR2 ANQGSEA. The CDR3 sequence: CSVEVGGGGQPQHF. CDR3 sequence (DNA): TGCAGCGTTGAAGTAGGGGGGGGAGGACAGCCCCAGCATTTT.

V is TRBV5-1 and J is TRBJ1-2, with 12 bases matching TRBD1. CDR3 length: 13 residues. J was trimmed by 8 bases and V by 4 bases; bases with no gene match: 3. Germline V gene sequence: CDR1 SGHRS, CDR2 YFSETQ. The DNA of the CDR3 is TGCGCCAGCAGCCAAGGGACAGGGGGCGGCTACACCTTC. As protein: CASSQGTGGGYTF.

In its sample, this clone was seen a few times. The chain recombines TRBV7-9 with TRBJ1-2; 7 bases agree with TRBD1. With 1 base clipped from V and 1 base from J, the junction kept 9 bases outside the gene matches. CDR1 and CDR2 (germline): SEHNR, FQNEAQ (reference sequence). The CDR3 covers 17 residues. The DNA of the CDR3 is TGTGCCAGCAGCTTAGGCTTGGGGACAGATGTTAACTATGGCTACACCTTC. Translated, it gives CASSLGLGTDVNYGYTF.

V usage is TRBV2 and J usage is TRBJ2-3; 12 nucleotides line up with TRBD2. V dropped 6 bases and J dropped 5; count of bases not matched to a gene: 6. This CDR3 has 15 amino acids. The germline V gene has CDR1 SNHLY and CDR2 FYNNEI. CDR3 loop: CASSALAGGEDTQYF. The CDR3 bases are TGTGCCAGCAGCGCACTAGCGGGAGGTGAAGATACGCAGTATTTT.

This CDR3 reads CASSQEEGVYGYTF. The CDR3 DNA reads as TGTGCCAGCAGCCAAGAAGAGGGGGTCTATGGCTACACCTTC. The chain has TRBV4-2 and TRBJ1-2; weak D call: TRBD1 (6 bases). The CDR3 sequence is 14 residues long. In germline, CDR1 is LGHNA, CDR2 YNFKEQ. Trimming shortened V by 0 bases and J by 4 bases, and 9 bases separated the two germline ends.

V usage is TRBV2 and J usage is TRBJ2-5; the match to TRBD2 covers 8 bases. Looked up from germline, CDR1 is SNHLY and CDR2 is FYNNEI. This CDR3 region has 15 residues. The V segment lost 6 bases and the J segment 2 bases; nucleotides outside the gene matches: 8. CDR3 amino acids: CASRVGTRQQETQYF. Here the CDR3 DNA reads TGTGCCAGCAGAGTTGGGACTAGACAACAAGAGACCCAGTACTTC.

The J gene is TRBJ1-5, the V gene TRBV15; D gene ambiguous. Per the germline V gene, CDR1 is LNHNV and CDR2 is YYDKDF (reference sequence). Trimming took 0 bases from V and 5 from J, leaving 14 bases between them. There are 16 residues in the CDR3. The CDR3: CATSREARGGYQPQHF. CDR3 nucleotides: TGTGCCACCAGCAGAGAAGCCCGGGGAGGGTATCAGCCCCAGCATTTT.

This clone was observed a few times. The chain couples TRBV30 to TRBJ1-4; D uncertain. Germline V gene sequence: CDR1 GTSNPN, CDR2 SVGIG (reference sequence). The CDR3 spans 15 residues. Trimming shortened V by 1 base and J by 8 bases, and 17 bases separated the two germline ends. In DNA form, the CDR3 reads TGTGCCTGGAGTGATCAGTTCGGGAAACCAGAAAAACTGTTTTTT. It codes for CAWSDQFGKPEKLFF.

With regard to this clone: The same CDR3 also results from other DNA sequences found in this sample. The V call is TRBV19, the J call TRBJ2-7; the D gene is possibly TRBD2 (5 bases). CDR1 and CDR2 from the germline V gene are LNHDA and SQIVND (reference sequence). Trimming removed 3 bases at V and 0 bases at J, with 9 bases between. The CDR3 has 14 amino acids. In nucleotides, the CDR3 is TGTGCCAGTAGTATCGCGGGTAGCTCCTACGAGCAGTACTTC. It is translated as CASSIAGSSYEQYF. Based on the CDR3 plus reference TRBV19 and TRBJ2-7, the full variable domain is DGGITQSPKYLFRKEGQNVTLSCEQNLNHDAMYWYRQDPGQGLRLIYYSQIVNDFQKGDIAEGYSVSREKKESFPLTVTSAQKNPTAFYLCASSIAGSSYEQYFGPGTRLTVT.

This chain uses TRBV14 with TRBJ2-3; possibly TRBD2 for D (6 bases). The CDR3 is 15 amino acids. Germline V gene sequence: CDR1 SGHDN, CDR2 FVKESK. The V and J ends lost 0 bases and 2 bases respectively, with 9 bases between them. This chain's CDR3 is CASSQDWGDTDTQYF. CDR3 nucleotide sequence: TGTGCCAGCAGCCAAGACTGGGGGGACACAGATACGCAGTATTTT.

A few counts support this clone. The J gene is TRBJ2-7, the V gene TRBV30; no firm D call. V was pared by 1 base and J by 3 bases, with 7 bases between. The CDR3 consists of 12 residues. Looked up from germline, CDR1 is GTSNPN and CDR2 is SVGIG (reference sequence). The CDR3 here is CAWSALSYEQYF. CDR3 bases: TGTGCCTGGAGTGCCCTGAGCTACGAGCAGTACTTC.

This clone was detected only a few times. V usage is TRBV6-5 and J usage is TRBJ2-3, with D unresolved. This CDR3 region has 13 residues. Deletions cut 2 bases from V and 1 base from J, with 4 bases between. Germline V gene lookup returns CDR1 MNHEY and CDR2 SVGAGI. The CDR3 region is CASSYAGTDTQYF. The CDR3, as DNA: TGTGCCAGCAGTTACGCGGGCACAGATACGCAGTATTTT.

This clone was counted between two and nine times. The chain has TRBV7-2 and TRBJ1-5, with TRBD1 matching over 8 bases. The CDR3 consists of 14 residues. V lost 5 bases and J lost 6; bases outside the gene matches: 6. Germline V gene data show CDR1 as SGHTA and CDR2 as FQGNSA. The DNA for the CDR3 is TGTGCCAGCAGCCCCGGACAGGGCACTCAGCCCCAGCATTTT. Protein product: CASSPGQGTQPQHF.

J is TRBJ2-7 and V is TRBV2; 9 nucleotides line up with TRBD2. CDR1 is SNHLY, CDR2 FYNNEI, per germline. The CDR3 totals 14 residues. Unmatched junction bases numbered 9, after V lost 7 bases and J lost 5 bases. In DNA, the CDR3 is TGTGCCAGCATTCCTGGGACTAGCTTCCACGAGCAGTACTTC. Its protein is CASIPGTSFHEQYF.

The chain couples TRBV9 to TRBJ1-5; possibly TRBD1 for D (5 bases). The length of the CDR3 is 15 residues. From germline, CDR1 is SGDLS and CDR2 YYNGEE. V lost 0 bases to trimming and J lost 7 bases, with 14 bases between them. For the CDR3, the DNA is TGTGCCAGCAGCGTAGACGGTCGGGGGGGGCAGCCCCAGCATTTT. This codes for CASSVDGRGGQPQHF.

The rearrangement joins TRBV7-8 to TRBJ2-7, with a weak D call TRBD2 (6 bases). Germline V gives CDR1 SGHVS, CDR2 FQNEAQ. Trimming took off 3 bases at V and 3 bases at J, with 24 bases between the two ends. The CDR3 contains 18 residues. The CDR3 spells CASSLPPPRPGALYEQYF. The CDR3 nucleotides are TGTGCCAGCAGCTTGCCCCCCCCTCGGCCGGGAGCTCTCTACGAGCAGTACTTC. Complete variable domain (other parts from reference TRBV7-8 and TRBJ2-7): GAGVSQSPRYKVAKRGQDVALRCDPISGHVSLFWYQQALGQGPEFLTYFQNEAQLDKSGLPSDRFFAERPEGSVSTLKIQRTQQEDSAVYLCASSLPPPRPGALYEQYFGPGTRLTVT.

The V and J genes are TRBV28 and TRBJ1-3; D uncertain. The CDR3 has 14 residues. Trimming pared 3 bases from V and 4 bases from J, leaving 10 bases between. CDR1 is MDHEN and CDR2 is SYDVKM in the germline V gene. CDR3 region: CASSFRDTGNTIYF. CDR3 DNA sequence: TGTGCCAGCAGTTTTCGTGACACGGGAAACACCATATATTTT.